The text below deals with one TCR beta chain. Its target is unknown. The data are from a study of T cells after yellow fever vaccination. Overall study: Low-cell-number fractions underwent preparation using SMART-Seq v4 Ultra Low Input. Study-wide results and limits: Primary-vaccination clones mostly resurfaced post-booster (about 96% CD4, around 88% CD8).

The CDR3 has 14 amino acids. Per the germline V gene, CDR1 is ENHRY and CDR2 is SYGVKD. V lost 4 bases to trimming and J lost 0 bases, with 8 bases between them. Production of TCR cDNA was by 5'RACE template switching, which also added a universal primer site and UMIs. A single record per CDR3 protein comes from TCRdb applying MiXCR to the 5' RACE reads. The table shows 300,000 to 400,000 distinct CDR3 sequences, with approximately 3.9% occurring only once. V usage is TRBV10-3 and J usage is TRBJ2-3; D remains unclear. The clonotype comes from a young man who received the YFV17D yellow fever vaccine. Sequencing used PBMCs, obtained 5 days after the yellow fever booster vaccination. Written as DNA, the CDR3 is TGTGCCATCAGTGTCAGCCTAAGCACAGATACGCAGTATTTT. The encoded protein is CAISVSLSTDTQYF.